This TCR beta chain was observed in a study of shared clonotypes between healthy human individuals. Findings and limits, study-wide: Generation probabilities were higher for clonotypes shared across all four sorted-subset donors than for unshared ones.

About this clone itself: Its specificity is not known.

Trimming shortened V by 9 bases and J by 1 base, and 16 bases separated the two germline ends. The V gene's germline CDR1 is MDHEN and CDR2 SYDVKM. The CDR3 runs to 14 residues. Some clones are missing from TCRdb's copy, which holds only in-frame ones; the method was immunoSEQ multiplex PCR. The data hold about 2.5 million clones, with around 90% observed a single time. This clonotype was obtained from a man aged 18 to 29 in good health. Some clones in this sample may be carry-over from other donors' samples. V usage is TRBV28 and J usage is TRBJ2-7; D perhaps matches TRBD1 (6 bases). The sample taken for sequencing was naive CD4+ T cells from PBMCs. Noted subset: CD45RA+ positively selected. The CDR3 loop is CASVRRGKSYEQYF. The CDR3 region has the DNA TGTGCCAGTGTTCGAAGGGGGAAATCCTACGAGCAGTACTTC.